This T cell receptor beta chain was obtained from a study of CD4 and CD8 cells across lung adenocarcinoma regions (dated by TCRdb to between 2018 and 2020). The study in broad terms: Intratumor heterogeneity of the T cell receptor repertoire was examined by comparing tumor centers with tumor margins.

Patients with localized lung adenocarcinoma, a subtype of non-small cell lung cancer, were used as donors. Samples were obtained from the centers of localized lung adenocarcinomas. For TCR repertoire analysis, CD8+ T cells from tumor tissue were profiled apart from CD4+ T cells. Worth noting for this clonotype: What antigen it recognizes has not been identified. Base qualities are missing; no much larger clone stands one base away.

V and J lose 8 bases and 13 bases, and a span of 27 bases separates them. The CDR3 starts with the cysteine, ends with the phenylalanine, and has 15 residues. Just the 45-base CDR3 DNA is kept, in frame starting at base 1. CDR1 and CDR2, per the germline V gene (reference sequence), are MNHEY and SMNVEV. The library came from PCR. Sequencing used a HiSeq X Ten. TCRdb applied fastp at Q25 and MiXCR to the public reads, then kept only in-frame beta chains. For every CDR3 protein sequence, its rows merge into one entry that carries the most common genes and DNA. The sample records fewer than 25,000 distinct CDR3 sequences, approximately 49% of which are singletons. The ten largest clones take up 27% of the sample.

What was sequenced was CD8+ T cells from the center of a lung tumor. Explained via the paper, the cell subset or site label denotes: tumor center region. This receptor was obtained from a female donor with lung adenocarcinoma. The CD4 and CD8 labels of this study may be unreliable. This receptor chain uses TRBV27 and TRBJ2-4, and the D gene may be TRBD1, 6 bases matching. The CDR3 in this case is CASGSGVCAQKIQYF. The nucleotides are TGTGCCAGCGGTTCAGGGGTATGTGCCCAAAAGATCCAGTACTTC.